The 21 T cell receptor beta chains presented below share a single source sample, sequenced in a study of early T cells in non-severe SARS-CoV-2 infection. TCRdb called the 5' RACE reads again in MiXCR, with one record for every CDR3 protein. The table has roughly 69,000 distinct CDR3 sequences, about 9% seen once. The sample comprised whole blood. The receptor set was obtained from an adult who was a healthcare worker with PCR-confirmed SARS-CoV-2 infection or an uninfected control (not recorded which).

This clonotype was counted between two and nine times. The chain joins TRBV7-9 to TRBJ2-3; a possible D gene is TRBD2 (5 bases). The germline V gene encodes CDR1 SEHNR and CDR2 FQNEAQ (reference sequence). The CDR3 extends over 15 amino acids. Trimming took off 4 bases at V and 4 bases at J, with 15 bases between the two ends. The chain's CDR3 is CASSSSQAGADTQYF. Written as DNA, the CDR3 is TGTGCCAGCAGCTCCTCCCAGGCGGGCGCAGATACGCAGTATTTT.

This clonotype was detected only a few times. The chain joins TRBV2 to TRBJ2-7, with TRBD1 as a possible D gene (5 bases). V was trimmed by 1 base and J by 2 bases, leaving 9 bases between them. Germline values: CDR1 SNHLY, CDR2 FYNNEI. This CDR3 has 14 residues. The CDR3 nucleotides are TGTGCCAGCAGTGAAGGGGGCACAACCTACGAGCAGTACTTC. Amino acids: CASSEGGTTYEQYF.

The chain carries TRBV7-6 and TRBJ2-3; no clear D. Germline V lookup: CDR1 SGHVS, CDR2 FNYEAQ. CDR3 size: 13 residues. Trimming removed 3 bases from V and 2 bases from J, with 6 bases in between. The CDR3 protein is CASSFRVTDTQYF. In DNA form, the CDR3 reads TGTGCCAGCAGCTTTAGGGTCACAGATACGCAGTATTTT.

In its sample, this clonotype was seen a few times. The chain has TRBV3-1 and TRBJ2-2, with 12 nucleotides matching TRBD1. Germline V gene lookup returns CDR1 LGHDT and CDR2 YNNKEL (reference sequence). The CDR3 has 16 residues. Losses at the gene ends were 4 bases for V and 3 bases for J; bases not matched to a gene: 3. The CDR3, as DNA: TGTGCCAGCAGCCGCGGGACAGGGGGCTACACCGGGGAGCTGTTTTTT. Translation gives CASSRGTGGYTGELFF.

This rearrangement joins TRBV27 to TRBJ2-7, with 7 bases matching TRBD2. The CDR3 length is 16 residues. V was pared by 2 bases and J by 5 bases, with 12 bases of the junction left unmatched. The germline gives CDR1 MNHEY, CDR2 SMNVEV (reference sequence). As DNA, the CDR3 is TGTGCCAGCAGTTTAGTCGAAGGCGGGAGTTTCAACGAGCAGTACTTC. Amino acid sequence: CASSLVEGGSFNEQYF.

A few counts support this clonotype. The genes are TRBV5-1 and TRBJ2-7; tentatively, D is TRBD2 (6 bases). Trimming left V 6 bases short and J 4 bases short, with 14 bases between. Germline CDR1 SGHRS, CDR2 YFSETQ. The CDR3 covers 13 residues. The CDR3 reads CASTKGGAYEQYF. The CDR3 bases are TGCGCCAGCACGAAGGGAGGAGCTTACGAGCAGTACTTC.

This chain uses TRBV7-9 with TRBJ1-4; D remains ambiguous. Trimming took off 4 bases at V and 5 bases at J, with 8 bases between the two ends. In germline, CDR1 is SEHNR, CDR2 FQNEAQ (reference sequence). This CDR3 contains 13 residues. The CDR3 DNA is TGTGCCAGCAGCTCCGGGCCGAATGAAAAACTGTTTTTT. As protein: CASSSGPNEKLFF.

This CDR3 is CASSLSDVNTEAFF. In DNA form, the CDR3 reads TGTGCCAGCAGTTTGAGTGACGTGAACACTGAAGCTTTCTTT. The chain couples TRBV12-3 or TRBV12-4 to TRBJ1-1; D gene ambiguous. CDR3 length equals 14 residues. Trimming shortened V by 3 bases and J by 0 bases, and 8 bases separated the two germline ends.

This clonotype was counted at least ten times. The rearrangement links TRBV20-1 to TRBJ1-4; no firm D call. V gave up 0 bases and J gave up 8 bases, with 13 bases separating them. The CDR3 contains 14 residues. Per the germline V gene, CDR1 is DFQATT and CDR2 is SNEGSKA (reference sequence). CDR3 in amino acids: CSARDLAADEKLFF. CDR3 in DNA: TGCAGTGCTAGAGATCTCGCGGCAGACGAAAAACTGTTTTTT.

This clonotype was recorded a few times. The CDR3 DNA sequence: TGTGCCAGCAGCCACCACAATGAGCAGTTCTTC. Translating gives CASSHHNEQFF. The chain carries TRBV3-1 and TRBJ2-1; unclear D gene. V shed 3 bases and J shed 5 bases, with 2 bases lying between them. Looked up from germline, CDR1 is LGHDT and CDR2 is YNNKEL (reference sequence). This CDR3 is built from 11 residues.

This clonotype has ten or more counts. The V gene is TRBV6-1, the J gene TRBJ2-3, with D unresolved. Trimming removed 6 bases at V and 0 bases at J, with 10 bases between. The CDR3 is 14 residues long. Germline CDR1 MNHNS, CDR2 SASEGT. The CDR3 here is CASRLTPSTDTQYF. The CDR3 DNA reads TGTGCCAGCAGACTAACCCCTAGCACAGATACGCAGTATTTT.

The rearrangement joins TRBV5-1 to TRBJ1-1; weak D call: TRBD1 (5 bases). The V and J ends lost 4 bases and 3 bases respectively, with 16 bases between them. Per the germline V gene, CDR1 is SGHRS and CDR2 is YFSETQ. The length of the CDR3 is 15 residues. Here the CDR3 DNA reads TGCGCCAGCAGCACCGAGCCAGGGAAGCACACTGAAGCTTTCTTT. Translated, it gives CASSTEPGKHTEAFF.

This clonotype occurred a few times. The chain carries TRBV27 and TRBJ1-4, with TRBD1 matching 11 bases. There are 16 residues in the CDR3. V shed 5 bases, J shed 3 bases, and the junction held 5 bases outside the gene matches. The germline gives CDR1 MNHEY, CDR2 SMNVEV (reference sequence). CDR3 bases: TGTGCCAGCAGTCAAGGACAGGGGGCGCCTAATGAAAAACTGTTTTTT. This sequence encodes CASSQGQGAPNEKLFF.

The CDR3 sequence: CASSYSGYRSTDTQYF. CDR3 nucleotides: TGTGCCAGCAGTTACTCCGGATACCGAAGCACAGATACGCAGTATTTT. This chain links TRBV6-2 or TRBV6-3 with TRBJ2-3; D unclear. This CDR3 has 16 amino acids. Trimming took 0 bases from V and 0 from J, leaving 10 bases between them. Germline V CDR1 and CDR2: MNHEY, SVGEGT.

This clonotype was seen at least ten times. The chain is built from TRBV5-5 and TRBJ2-5; D gene unclear. V lost 0 bases to trimming and J lost 0 bases, with 6 bases between them. The CDR3 length is 14 residues. CDR1 and CDR2 (germline): SGHKS, YYEKEE (reference sequence). The CDR3 protein is CASSLARNQETQYF. For the CDR3, the DNA is TGTGCCAGCAGCTTGGCACGGAACCAAGAGACCCAGTACTTC.

This clonotype was found many times. The chain recombines TRBV5-4 with TRBJ2-3; 14 nucleotides align to TRBD2. Germline V lookup: CDR1 SGHNT, CDR2 YYREEE (reference sequence). The CDR3 spans 17 residues. Trimming at V came to 4 bases and at J to 5 bases, leaving 9 bases not matched to a gene. The CDR3: CASSPRLAGGPGDTQYF. CDR3 DNA: TGTGCCAGCAGCCCTAGACTAGCGGGGGGGCCGGGAGATACGCAGTATTTT.

This clonotype was observed a handful of times. J is TRBJ2-7 and V is TRBV4-1; TRBD1 aligns across 9 bases. Trimming cost V 4 bases and J 2 bases; bases outside gene matches: 6. The CDR3 is 15 amino acids. The germline V gene has CDR1 MGHRA and CDR2 YSYEKL. CDR3 region: CASSRGQGTTYEQYF. In DNA, the CDR3 is TGCGCCAGCAGCCGTGGACAGGGGACGACCTACGAGCAGTACTTC.

There are a few counts of this clonotype. The chain is built from TRBV7-9 and TRBJ2-1; TRBD2 aligns across 13 bases. J was trimmed by 4 bases and V by 1 base; bases with no gene match: 7. CDR1 SEHNR and CDR2 FQNEAQ come from the germline V gene (reference sequence). CDR3 length: 18 amino acids. CDR3: CASSLVKGLAGKYNEQFF. The CDR3 DNA is TGTGCCAGCAGCTTAGTTAAGGGACTAGCGGGAAAGTACAATGAGCAGTTCTTC. Using reference TRBV7-9 and TRBJ2-1 for the parts outside the CDR3, the full variable domain is DTGVSQNPRHKITKRGQNVTFRCDPISEHNRLYWYRQTLGQGPEFLTYFQNEAQLEKSRLLSDRFSAERPKGSFSTLEIQRTEQGDSAMYLCASSLVKGLAGKYNEQFFGPGTRLTVL.

The J gene is TRBJ1-1, the V gene TRBV4-1; D is possibly TRBD1 (6 bases). V lost 7 bases and J 7 bases, leaving 19 bases between the germline ends. From germline, CDR1 is MGHRA and CDR2 YSYEKL. This CDR3 is 14 amino acids long. CDR3 bases: TGCGCCAGCACATACAGGGAAGTCACAGGTGAAGCTTTCTTT. It is translated as CASTYREVTGEAFF.

Many counts were recorded for this clonotype. V usage is TRBV6-1 and J usage is TRBJ1-5; D is unclear. V lost 7 bases and J lost 3, with 13 bases in between. The germline CDR1 and CDR2 sequences are MNHNS and SASEGT. The CDR3 extends over 14 amino acids. The CDR3 nucleotides read TGTGCCAGCACCCCGAGCGGGGTCAATCAGCCCCAGCATTTT. Translating gives CASTPSGVNQPQHF.

CDR3 sequence: CASRGHGAYGYTF. The CDR3 DNA follows: TGCGCCAGCAGAGGGCACGGGGCCTATGGCTACACCTTC. The chain carries TRBV5-1 and TRBJ1-2, with TRBD1 as a possible D gene (5 bases). Trimming removed 5 bases at V and 4 bases at J, with 12 bases between. This CDR3 spans 13 amino acids. Germline V gene data show CDR1 as SGHRS and CDR2 as YFSETQ. Complete variable domain (other parts from reference TRBV5-1 and TRBJ1-2): KAGVTQTPRYLIKTRGQQVTLSCSPISGHRSVSWYQQTPGQGLQFLFEYFSETQRNKGNFPGRFSGRQFSNSRSEMNVSTLELGDSALYLCASRGHGAYGYTFGSGTRLTVV.